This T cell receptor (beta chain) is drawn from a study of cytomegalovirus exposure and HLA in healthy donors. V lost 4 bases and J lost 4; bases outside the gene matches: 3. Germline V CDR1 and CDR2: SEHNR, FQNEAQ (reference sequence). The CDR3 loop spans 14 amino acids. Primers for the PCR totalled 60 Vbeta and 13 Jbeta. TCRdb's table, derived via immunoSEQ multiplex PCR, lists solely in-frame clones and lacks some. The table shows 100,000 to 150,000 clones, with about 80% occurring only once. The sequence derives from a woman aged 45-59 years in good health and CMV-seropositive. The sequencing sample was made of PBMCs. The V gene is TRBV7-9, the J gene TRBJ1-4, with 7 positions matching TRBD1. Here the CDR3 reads CASSSDRYNEKLFF. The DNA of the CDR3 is TGTGCCAGCAGCTCGGACAGGTATAATGAAAAACTGTTTTTT.